These 22 T cell receptor beta chains originate from one sample sequenced in a study of OX40 agonist ivuxolimab in advanced cancers. The method behind the library was the immunoSEQ multiplex PCR assay. The table comes from immuneACCESS by way of TCRdb, which keeps in-frame sequences with V and J called. Part of the clones is missing from these tables; in studies checked, under half for an unresolved V gene and the rest for unknown reasons. This sample has 20,000 to 25,000 clones in its table, and approximately 90% of those were observed once. Together, the top ten hold over 20% of the sample. Sequenced material: CD4+ or CD8+ T cells sorted from blood, taken in a trial of the OX40 agonist ivuxolimab. These receptor sequences come from an adult with an advanced solid tumor such as melanoma, head and neck, liver or kidney cancer.

V usage is TRBV9 and J usage is TRBJ2-3; D is possibly TRBD2 (5 bases). This CDR3 has 15 residues. The germline gives CDR1 SGDLS, CDR2 YYNGEE. V lost 2 bases, J lost 4 bases, and 14 bases lay in between. CDR3 DNA: TGTGCCAGCAGCGTCCTGGGGTGGGGAGCAGATACGCAGTATTTT. Its protein product is CASSVLGWGADTQYF.

The chain carries TRBV19 and TRBJ2-1, with D possibly TRBD2 on 6 matching bases. V dropped 6 bases and J dropped 4 bases, with 10 bases sitting between them. Germline CDR1 reads LNHDA; CDR2 reads SQIVND (reference sequence). The CDR3 runs to 13 residues. The DNA of the CDR3 is TGTGCCAGTAGCTCCCGGGAGTACAATGAGCAGTTCTTC. Translation: CASSSREYNEQFF. The variable domain in full, with the rest retrieved from reference TRBV19 and TRBJ2-1, is DGGITQSPKYLFRKEGQNVTLSCEQNLNHDAMYWYRQDPGQGLRLIYYSQIVNDFQKGDIAEGYSVSREKKESFPLTVTSAQKNPTAFYLCASSSREYNEQFFGPGTRLTVL.

The CDR3 sequence: CASSLSGTGEMETQYF. In DNA form, the CDR3 reads TGTGCCAGCAGTTTATCGGGGACAGGGGAAATGGAGACCCAGTACTTC. This chain links TRBV28 with TRBJ2-5; TRBD1 agrees at 10 bases. The CDR3 totals 16 residues. From germline, CDR1 is MDHEN and CDR2 SYDVKM. V shed 1 base and J 5 bases; nucleotides not matched to a gene: 7.

The genes are TRBV7-2 and TRBJ1-5; D possibly corresponds to TRBD1 (6 bases). The germline V gene has CDR1 SGHTA and CDR2 FQGNSA. The CDR3 consists of 15 residues. V gave up 5 bases and J gave up 4 bases, with 15 bases separating them. CDR3 residues: CASSNPWTENQPQHF. The DNA of the CDR3 is TGTGCCAGCAGCAACCCCTGGACAGAGAATCAGCCCCAGCATTTT.

This clone occurred once. The genes are TRBV5-1 and TRBJ1-1; 8 bases line up with TRBD1. Germline V gives CDR1 SGHRS, CDR2 YFSETQ. The CDR3 covers 14 residues. After removal of 4 bases from V and 5 bases from J, the junction contained 7 bases not matched to a gene. CDR3 sequence reads: CASSPQGGRTEAFF. In DNA, the CDR3 is TGCGCCAGCAGCCCACAGGGGGGACGAACTGAAGCTTTCTTT. The full variable domain, rest sourced from reference TRBV5-1 and TRBJ1-1, is KAGVTQTPRYLIKTRGQQVTLSCSPISGHRSVSWYQQTPGQGLQFLFEYFSETQRNKGNFPGRFSGRQFSNSRSEMNVSTLELGDSALYLCASSPQGGRTEAFFGQGTRLTVV.

This clone was counted a single time. The chain recombines TRBV7-6 with TRBJ1-1; D unresolved. Trimming took 5 bases from V and 10 from J, leaving 32 bases between them. Germline V CDR1 and CDR2: SGHVS, FNYEAQ. The CDR3 runs 18 residues. CDR3 amino acids: CASSHHTSGVEEWRSAFF. CDR3 DNA: TGTGCCAGCAGCCACCATACCTCGGGAGTTGAGGAATGGAGGTCAGCTTTCTTT.

The V call is TRBV11-2, the J call TRBJ2-2; no reliable D call. Trimming took off 0 bases at V and 3 bases at J, with 14 bases between the two ends. The CDR3 covers 17 residues. Germline CDR1 and CDR2: SGHAT and FQNNGV. The CDR3 spells CASSLEPRSTYTGELFF. The CDR3 nucleotides read TGTGCCAGCAGCTTAGAACCCAGATCAACTTACACCGGGGAGCTGTTTTTT.

The chain recombines TRBV4-3 with TRBJ1-1; D perhaps matches TRBD1 (5 bases). CDR1 is LGHNA, CDR2 YSLEER, per germline. Trimming removed 4 bases at V and 3 bases at J, with 15 bases between. The CDR3 consists of 15 residues. This chain's CDR3 is CASSPMTAEDTEAFF. In DNA, the CDR3 is TGCGCCAGCAGCCCTATGACAGCCGAGGACACTGAAGCTTTCTTT.

The chain combines TRBV19 with TRBJ1-1; D is unresolved. The CDR3 is made up of 11 amino acids. V lost 5 bases and J 8 bases, leaving 9 bases between the germline ends. Germline V gives CDR1 LNHDA, CDR2 SQIVND (reference sequence). CDR3 sequence reads: CASSSTWEAFF. The CDR3 DNA follows: TGTGCCAGTAGTTCCACTTGGGAAGCTTTCTTT. Combining the CDR3 with reference TRBV19 and TRBJ1-1 gives the whole variable domain DGGITQSPKYLFRKEGQNVTLSCEQNLNHDAMYWYRQDPGQGLRLIYYSQIVNDFQKGDIAEGYSVSREKKESFPLTVTSAQKNPTAFYLCASSSTWEAFFGQGTRLTVV.

In this sample, this clone turned up a few times. No conserved phenylalanine or tryptophan is present at the end of the CDR3, so a read error is the likely explanation. The chain is built from TRBV19 and TRBJ1-6; tentative D call: TRBD1 (5 bases). The germline CDR1 and CDR2 sequences are LNHDA and SQIVND (reference sequence). V gave up 3 bases and J gave up 9 bases, with 15 bases separating them. The CDR3 runs to 15 residues. The CDR3 sequence is CASSMLAGSGSPLHL. The CDR3 DNA reads as TGTGCCAGTAGTATGCTGGCAGGGTCGGGTTCACCCCTCCACCTT.

The chain combines TRBV7-2 with TRBJ2-4, with D perhaps TRBD1 (5 bases). This CDR3 is 18 amino acids long. CDR1 SGHTA and CDR2 FQGNSA come from the germline V gene. Trimming took 5 bases from V and 0 from J, leaving 20 bases between them. The CDR3 coding sequence is TGTGCCAGCAGCGCCGTATACAGGTCCCCGGGAGCCAAAAACATTCAGTACTTC. It translates to CASSAVYRSPGAKNIQYF.

This clone counts as medium-sized. The chain carries TRBV27 and TRBJ1-1; D is unclear. Germline V gene data show CDR1 as MNHEY and CDR2 as SMNVEV (reference sequence). The CDR3 consists of 12 residues. Trimming left V 7 bases short and J 1 base short, with 7 bases between. The CDR3 reads CASKVGNTEAFF. In DNA, the CDR3 is TGTGCCAGCAAGGTGGGGAACACTGAAGCTTTCTTT.

V is TRBV19 and J is TRBJ1-5, with TRBD1 matching over 8 bases. CDR1 LNHDA and CDR2 SQIVND come from the germline V gene (reference sequence). Trimming took 10 bases from V and 2 from J; bases not matched to a gene: 10. The CDR3 totals 15 residues. The CDR3 here is CATVDRDYGNQPQHF. CDR3 DNA sequence: TGTGCCACCGTGGACAGGGACTATGGCAATCAGCCCCAGCATTTT.

This sequence joins TRBV5-4 and TRBJ2-7; D might be TRBD1 or TRBD2, each matching 5 bases. CDR3 length: 13 amino acids. Trimming cost V 4 bases and J 1 base, with 9 bases left between them. Germline lookup yields CDR1 SGHNT and CDR2 YYREEE (reference sequence). The CDR3: CASSLGESYEQYF. The DNA of the CDR3 is TGTGCCAGCAGCCTGGGGGAATCCTACGAGCAGTACTTC.

The chain uses TRBV9 and TRBJ1-2; the match to TRBD1 covers 8 bases. Losses at the gene ends were 0 bases for V and 6 bases for J; bases not matched to a gene: 10. This CDR3 region has 16 residues. CDR1 and CDR2 from the germline V gene are SGDLS and YYNGEE. The CDR3 DNA is TGTGCCAGCAGCGTAGCCGGGACAGGAATCCGTCATGGCTACACCTTC. This translates into CASSVAGTGIRHGYTF.

The J gene is TRBJ2-5, the V gene TRBV9, with 7 positions matching TRBD2. V trimming: 0 bases; J trimming: 5 bases; junction bases outside the gene matches: 7. The CDR3 spans 15 residues. The germline V gene encodes CDR1 SGDLS and CDR2 YYNGEE. The CDR3 nucleotides are TGTGCCAGCAGCGTAGGGACTAGTACTGGGGAGACCCAGTACTTC. Translation: CASSVGTSTGETQYF.

The J gene is TRBJ2-3, the V gene TRBV13, with no clear D. The CDR3 extends over 12 amino acids. The V and J ends lost 5 bases and 5 bases respectively, with 8 bases between them. CDR1 and CDR2 from the germline V gene are PRHDT and FYEKMQ (reference sequence). In DNA, the CDR3 is TGTGCCAGCAGCGCTACCAGAGATACGCAGTATTTT. This encodes CASSATRDTQYF.

J is TRBJ1-1 and V is TRBV27; D gene uncertain. V shed 2 bases and J shed 4 bases, with 11 bases lying between them. Germline CDR1 and CDR2: MNHEY and SMNVEV (reference sequence). The CDR3 covers 14 residues. For the CDR3, the DNA is TGTGCCAGCAGTTTAAGGAGGGAGGGCACTGAAGCTTTCTTT. This translates into CASSLRREGTEAFF.

V usage is TRBV5-4 and J usage is TRBJ2-3; TRBD2 aligns across 9 bases. This CDR3 spans 14 amino acids. The germline gives CDR1 SGHNT, CDR2 YYREEE (reference sequence). V was clipped by 6 bases and J by 4 bases; unmatched bases: 6. The CDR3 DNA sequence: TGTGCCAGCACCGCGGGGGGGCCCGCAGATACGCAGTATTTT. This gives the protein CASTAGGPADTQYF. Together with reference TRBV5-4 and TRBJ2-3, the CDR3 gives the full variable domain: ETGVTQSPTHLIKTRGQQVTLRCSSQSGHNTVSWYQQALGQGPQFIFQYYREEENGRGNFPPRFSGLQFPNYSSELNVNALELDDSALYLCASTAGGPADTQYFGPGTRLTVL.

The J gene is TRBJ2-7, the V gene TRBV9; TRBD2 matches at 7 bases. Germline trimming cut 0 bases from V and 7 bases from J; bases unmatched to any gene: 1. CDR1 and CDR2 from the germline V gene are SGDLS and YYNGEE. The length of the CDR3 is 12 residues. The CDR3 sequence is CASSVGEGEQYF. The DNA of the CDR3 is TGTGCCAGCAGCGTAGGGGAGGGGGAGCAGTACTTC.

This chain connects TRBV9 to TRBJ1-5, with no clear D. This CDR3 is built from 15 residues. Looked up from germline, CDR1 is SGDLS and CDR2 is YYNGEE. The V and J ends lost 0 bases and 5 bases respectively, with 12 bases between them. CDR3 coding DNA: TGTGCCAGCAGCGTAGAGGGTAATATCGATCAGCCCCAGCATTTT. Translating gives CASSVEGNIDQPQHF.

The J gene is TRBJ1-4, the V gene TRBV28, with TRBD1 as a possible D gene (6 bases). The germline CDR1 and CDR2 sequences are MDHEN and SYDVKM. The CDR3 consists of 14 residues. V gave up 6 bases and J gave up 8 bases, with 16 bases separating them. The CDR3 nucleotides read TGTGCCAGCAGCAAAGGGGGGGCAGACGAAAAACTGTTTTTT. This translates into CASSKGGADEKLFF. The variable domain in full, completed from reference TRBV28 and TRBJ1-4, reads DVKVTQSSRYLVKRTGEKVFLECVQDMDHENMFWYRQDPGLGLRLIYFSYDVKMKEKGDIPEGYSVSREKKERFSLILESASTNQTSMYLCASSKGGADEKLFFGSGTQLSVL.